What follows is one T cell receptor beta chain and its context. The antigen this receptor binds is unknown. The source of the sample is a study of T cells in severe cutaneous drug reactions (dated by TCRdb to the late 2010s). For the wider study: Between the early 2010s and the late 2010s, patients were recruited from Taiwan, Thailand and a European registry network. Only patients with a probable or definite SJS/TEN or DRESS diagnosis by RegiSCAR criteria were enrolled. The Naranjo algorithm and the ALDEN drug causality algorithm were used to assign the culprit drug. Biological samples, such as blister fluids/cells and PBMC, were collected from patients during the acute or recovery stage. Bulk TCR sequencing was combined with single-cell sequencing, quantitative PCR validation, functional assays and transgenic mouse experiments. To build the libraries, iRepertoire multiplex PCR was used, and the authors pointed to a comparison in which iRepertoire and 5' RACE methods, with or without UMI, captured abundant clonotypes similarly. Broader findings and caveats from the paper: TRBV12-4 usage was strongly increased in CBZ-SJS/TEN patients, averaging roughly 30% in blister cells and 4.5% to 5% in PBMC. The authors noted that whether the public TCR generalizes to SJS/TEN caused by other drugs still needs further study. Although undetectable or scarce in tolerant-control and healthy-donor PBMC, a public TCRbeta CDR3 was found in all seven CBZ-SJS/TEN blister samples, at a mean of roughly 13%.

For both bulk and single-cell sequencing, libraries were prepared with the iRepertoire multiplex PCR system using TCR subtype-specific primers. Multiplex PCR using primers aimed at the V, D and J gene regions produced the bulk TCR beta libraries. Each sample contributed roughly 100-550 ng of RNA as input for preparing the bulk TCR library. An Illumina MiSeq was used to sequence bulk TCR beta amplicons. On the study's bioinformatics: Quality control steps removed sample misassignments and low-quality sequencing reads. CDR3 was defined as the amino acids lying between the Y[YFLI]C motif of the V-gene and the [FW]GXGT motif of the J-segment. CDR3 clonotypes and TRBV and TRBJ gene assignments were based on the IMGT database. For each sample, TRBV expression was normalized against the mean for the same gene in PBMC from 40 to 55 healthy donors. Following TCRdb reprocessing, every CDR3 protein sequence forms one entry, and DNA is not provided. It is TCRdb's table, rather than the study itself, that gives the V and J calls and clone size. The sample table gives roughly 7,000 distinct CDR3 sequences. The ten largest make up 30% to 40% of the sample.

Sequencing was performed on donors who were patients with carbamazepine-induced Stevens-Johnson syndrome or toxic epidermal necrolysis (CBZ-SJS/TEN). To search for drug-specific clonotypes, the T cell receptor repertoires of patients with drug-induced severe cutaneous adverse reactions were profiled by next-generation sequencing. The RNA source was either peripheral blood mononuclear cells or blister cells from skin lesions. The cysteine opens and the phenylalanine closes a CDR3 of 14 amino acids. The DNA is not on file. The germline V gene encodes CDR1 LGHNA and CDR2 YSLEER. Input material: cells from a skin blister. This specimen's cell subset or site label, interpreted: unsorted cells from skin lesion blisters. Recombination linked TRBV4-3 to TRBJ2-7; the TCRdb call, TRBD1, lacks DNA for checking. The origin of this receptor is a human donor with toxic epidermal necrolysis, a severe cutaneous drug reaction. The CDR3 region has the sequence CASSQGQSSYEQYF.